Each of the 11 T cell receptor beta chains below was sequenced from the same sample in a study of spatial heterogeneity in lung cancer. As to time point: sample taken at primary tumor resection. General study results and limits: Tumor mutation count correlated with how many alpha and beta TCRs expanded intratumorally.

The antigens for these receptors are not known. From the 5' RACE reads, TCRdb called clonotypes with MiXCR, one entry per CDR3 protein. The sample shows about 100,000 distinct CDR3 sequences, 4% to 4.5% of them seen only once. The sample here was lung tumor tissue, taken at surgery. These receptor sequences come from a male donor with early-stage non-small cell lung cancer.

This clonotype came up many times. This CDR3 reads CASGPQVPYNSPLHF. The CDR3 DNA is TGTGCCAGCGGCCCTCAGGTGCCCTATAATTCACCCCTCCACTTT. The chain is built from TRBV28 and TRBJ1-6; no clear D gene. V was trimmed by 8 bases and J by 2 bases, leaving 13 bases between them. CDR3 size: 15 residues. Germline CDR1 is MDHEN and CDR2 is SYDVKM.

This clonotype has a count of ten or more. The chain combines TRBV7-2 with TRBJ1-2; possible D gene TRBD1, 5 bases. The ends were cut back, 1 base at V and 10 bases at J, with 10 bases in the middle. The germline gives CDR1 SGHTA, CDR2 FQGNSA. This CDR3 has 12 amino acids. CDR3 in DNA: TGTGCCAGCAGCTTAGTGGGGACCTACTACACCTTC. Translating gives CASSLVGTYYTF.

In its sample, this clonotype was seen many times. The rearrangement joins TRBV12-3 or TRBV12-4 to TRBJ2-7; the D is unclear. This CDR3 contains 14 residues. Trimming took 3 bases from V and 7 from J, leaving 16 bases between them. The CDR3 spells CASSFGQAFREQYF. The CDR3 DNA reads TGTGCCAGCAGTTTTGGGCAGGCCTTCCGGGAGCAGTACTTC.

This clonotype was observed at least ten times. CDR3 coding DNA: TGTGCCAGCAGCGGTCCGGGACAGGGCCTGAACACCGGGGAGCTGTTTTTT. This codes for CASSGPGQGLNTGELFF. The V and J genes are TRBV7-8 and TRBJ2-2; 9 bases agree with TRBD1. J was trimmed by 1 base and V by 5 bases; bases with no gene match: 8. CDR1 and CDR2 (germline): SGHVS, FQNEAQ. This CDR3 is 17 amino acids long.

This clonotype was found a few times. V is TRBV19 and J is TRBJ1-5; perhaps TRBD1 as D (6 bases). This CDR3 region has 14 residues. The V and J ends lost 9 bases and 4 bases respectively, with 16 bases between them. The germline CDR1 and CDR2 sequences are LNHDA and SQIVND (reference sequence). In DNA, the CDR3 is TGTGCCAGCAGTCAAAGGGGGACTAATCAGCCCCAGCATTTT. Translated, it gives CASSQRGTNQPQHF.

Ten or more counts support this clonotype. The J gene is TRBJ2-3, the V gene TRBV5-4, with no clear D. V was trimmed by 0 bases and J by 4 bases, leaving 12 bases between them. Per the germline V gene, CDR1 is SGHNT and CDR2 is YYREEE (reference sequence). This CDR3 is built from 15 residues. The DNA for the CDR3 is TGTGCCAGCAGCTTGGCGGGCTTGCGGTCAGATACGCAGTATTTT. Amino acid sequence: CASSLAGLRSDTQYF.

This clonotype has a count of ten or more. CDR3 loop: CASSNLAVGGDTQYF. The CDR3 DNA sequence: TGCGCCAGCAGCAATCTAGCGGTTGGAGGGGATACGCAGTATTTT. V gene TRBV5-1 combines with J gene TRBJ2-3; 7 bases align to TRBD2. The J segment lost 6 bases and the V segment lost 4 bases, leaving 11 bases of the junction unmatched. Germline CDR1 is SGHRS and CDR2 is YFSETQ. The CDR3 is 15 residues long. Full variable domain (missing parts from reference TRBV5-1 and TRBJ2-3): KAGVTQTPRYLIKTRGQQVTLSCSPISGHRSVSWYQQTPGQGLQFLFEYFSETQRNKGNFPGRFSGRQFSNSRSEMNVSTLELGDSALYLCASSNLAVGGDTQYFGPGTRLTVL.

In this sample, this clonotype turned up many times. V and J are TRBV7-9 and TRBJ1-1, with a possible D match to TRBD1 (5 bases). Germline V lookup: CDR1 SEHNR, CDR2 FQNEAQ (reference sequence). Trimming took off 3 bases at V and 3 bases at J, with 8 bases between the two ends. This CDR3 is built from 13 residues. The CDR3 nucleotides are TGTGCCAGCAGCTTGGGGGGAGACACTGAAGCTTTCTTT. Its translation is CASSLGGDTEAFF.

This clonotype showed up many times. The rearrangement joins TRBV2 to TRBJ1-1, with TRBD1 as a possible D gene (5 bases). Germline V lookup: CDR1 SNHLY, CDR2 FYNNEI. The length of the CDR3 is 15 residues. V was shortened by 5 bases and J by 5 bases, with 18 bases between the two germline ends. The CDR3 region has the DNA TGTGCCAGCAGTTTGGATATGGGGGGAGGGACTGAAGCTTTCTTT. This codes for CASSLDMGGGTEAFF.

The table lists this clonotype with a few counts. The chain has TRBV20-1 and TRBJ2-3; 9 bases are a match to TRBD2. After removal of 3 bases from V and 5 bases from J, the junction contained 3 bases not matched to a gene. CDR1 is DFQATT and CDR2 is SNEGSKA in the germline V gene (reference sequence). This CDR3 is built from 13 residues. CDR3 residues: CSASSGSRDTQYF. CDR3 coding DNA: TGCAGTGCTAGTAGCGGGAGTAGAGATACGCAGTATTTT.

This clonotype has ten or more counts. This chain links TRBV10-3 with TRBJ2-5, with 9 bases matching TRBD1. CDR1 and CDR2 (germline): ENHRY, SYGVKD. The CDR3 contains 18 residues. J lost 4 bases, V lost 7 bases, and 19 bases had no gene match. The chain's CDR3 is CAINRDRVPGEVPETQYF. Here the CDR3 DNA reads TGTGCCATCAACCGGGACAGGGTTCCCGGGGAGGTTCCAGAGACCCAGTACTTC.